Shown below are 10 T cell receptor beta chains from a single sample sequenced in a study of cytomegalovirus exposure and HLA in healthy donors. PCR employed 60 Vbeta and 13 Jbeta primers. Assay used: immunoSEQ multiplex PCR; TCRdb lists only in-frame clones, some missing. The table lists around 150,000 clones, about three quarters of them singletons, with about 1.8% in the top ten. Sequencing was carried out using PBMCs. The receptors originated from a woman in her twenties or thirties in good health and CMV-seronegative.

The rearrangement uses TRBV11-2 and TRBJ2-3, with D tentatively TRBD1 (5 bases). CDR3 length: 15 residues. The germline V gene has CDR1 SGHAT and CDR2 FQNNGV. V was pared by 1 base and J by 2 bases, with 10 bases between. Here the CDR3 DNA reads TGTGCCAGCAGCTTAGCAGGGAACCCCACAGATACGCAGTATTTT. This codes for CASSLAGNPTDTQYF.

CDR3 nucleotide sequence: TGTGCCAGCAGCCAGGCCTGGCGGGGGGCTTACAATGAGCAGTTCTTC. Its protein is CASSQAWRGAYNEQFF. This chain connects TRBV7-2 to TRBJ2-1; TRBD2 matches at 8 bases. This CDR3 has 16 residues. CDR1 is SGHTA, CDR2 FQGNSA, per germline. With V trimmed by 5 bases and J by 4 bases, 10 bases remained unmatched.

This chain connects TRBV11-3 to TRBJ1-1, with 8 nucleotides matching TRBD1. The V and J ends lost 5 bases and 5 bases, in that order; junction bases with no gene match: 7. CDR1 and CDR2 (germline): SGHNT, YENEEA. This CDR3 has 14 amino acids. The CDR3 region has the DNA TGTGCCAGCAGCATGACAGGGGTCGAGACTGAAGCTTTCTTT. This gives the protein CASSMTGVETEAFF.

The chain combines TRBV21-1 with TRBJ2-2; the DNA was not used to check the table's D call, TRBD2. TRBV21-1 is assigned pseudogene status. The length of the CDR3 is 11 residues. The CDR3 spells CASGGTGELFF. The CDR3 DNA follows: TGTGCCAGCGGAGGCACCGGGGAGCTGTTTTTT.

This clone was recorded a few times. The V and J genes are TRBV18 and TRBJ1-1, with D unresolved. This CDR3 region has 13 residues. Trimming pared 0 bases from V and 4 bases from J, leaving 6 bases between. The germline CDR1 and CDR2 sequences are KGHSH and LQKENI. The chain's CDR3 is CASSPPLLTEAFF. Here the CDR3 DNA reads TGTGCCAGCTCACCACCCTTACTCACTGAAGCTTTCTTT. Full variable domain (remainder filled in from reference TRBV18 and TRBJ1-1): NAGVMQNPRHLVRRRGQEARLRCSPMKGHSHVYWYRQLPEEGLKFMVYLQKENIIDESGMPKERFSAEFPKEGPSILRIQQVVRGDSAAYFCASSPPLLTEAFFGQGTRLTVV.

The chain has TRBV5-1 and TRBJ2-5, with D tentatively TRBD1 (6 bases). V was pared by 4 bases and J by 3 bases, with 13 bases between. Germline CDR1 SGHRS, CDR2 YFSETQ. CDR3 length: 14 residues. The CDR3: CASSRTADKETQYF. The CDR3 DNA sequence: TGCGCCAGCAGCCGGACAGCCGATAAAGAGACCCAGTACTTC. The full variable domain, with the rest looked up from reference TRBV5-1 and TRBJ2-5, is KAGVTQTPRYLIKTRGQQVTLSCSPISGHRSVSWYQQTPGQGLQFLFEYFSETQRNKGNFPGRFSGRQFSNSRSEMNVSTLELGDSALYLCASSRTADKETQYFGPGTRLLVL.

The chain carries TRBV6-1 and TRBJ2-7, with 7 bases identical to TRBD2. V was pared by 2 bases and J by 5 bases, with 9 bases of the junction left unmatched. CDR1 is MNHNS, CDR2 SASEGT, per germline. The CDR3 runs to 15 residues. CDR3: CASSERGSPVNEQYF. CDR3 bases: TGTGCCAGCAGTGAACGCGGGAGCCCCGTGAACGAGCAGTACTTC.

The chain recombines TRBV5-1 with TRBJ2-1, with TRBD2 as a possible D gene (5 bases). The CDR3 is 14 residues long. V shed 1 base and J shed 6 bases, with 11 bases lying between them. Germline assignment: CDR1 SGHRS and CDR2 YFSETQ. The chain's CDR3 is CASSLRESTNEQFF. CDR3 sequence (DNA): TGCGCCAGCAGCTTGAGGGAGAGCACCAATGAGCAGTTCTTC.

This chain joins TRBV11-2 and TRBJ1-1; D call uncertain. Trimming removed 7 bases from V and 4 bases from J, with 7 bases in between. In germline, CDR1 is SGHAT, CDR2 FQNNGV. This CDR3 region has 11 residues. The CDR3 sequence: CASTEVTEAFF. The DNA for the CDR3 is TGTGCCAGCACAGAGGTCACTGAAGCTTTCTTT.

The rearrangement joins TRBV12-5 to TRBJ2-2; 13 positions match TRBD2. From germline, CDR1 is LGHNT and CDR2 FRNRAP. The V segment lost 2 bases and the J segment 5 bases; nucleotides outside the gene matches: 11. CDR3 size: 19 residues. The CDR3 protein is CASGLSPTSGGASTGELFF. CDR3 nucleotides: TGTGCTAGTGGTTTGTCACCAACTAGCGGGGGGGCTTCGACCGGGGAGCTGTTTTTT.